This paragraph covers one T cell receptor (beta chain) sequence. Its antigen is not known. CDR1 and CDR2 (germline): MDHEN, SYDVKM. V was trimmed by 4 bases and J by 2 bases, leaving 12 bases between them. CDR3 size: 14 residues. One entry per CDR3 protein results from TCRdb running MiXCR on the PCR reads. In the table there are around 300,000 distinct CDR3 sequences, 24% of which are singletons. The data originate from a study of molecular identifiers for immune sequencing clone quantification. General study findings and limits: Beyond 20 RNA copies, clones held over 98% of effector molecules, compared with under 1% in naive cells.

The chain combines TRBV28 with TRBJ2-7; weak D call: TRBD2 (5 bases). Sequencing was performed on naive CD8+ T cells from blood, with Jurkat cell RNA spiked in. Subset defined: FACS-sorted CD8+CD4-CCR7+CD45RA+ naive T cells. The sequence derives from a human donor in good health. Some libraries in this study had Jurkat cell RNA spiked in. CDR3 DNA: TGTGCCAGCAGTTCAGGAGCGGACCCCTACGAGCAGTACTTC. This sequence encodes CASSSGADPYEQYF.